A single sample gave rise to the 23 T cell receptor beta chains below, sequenced in a study of blood T cell repertoires in COVID-19. Sequencing was performed with immunoSEQ multiplex PCR; in TCRdb, only in-frame clones are kept and a portion is missing. The data contain about 250,000 clones, 80% to 85% of them seen just once; the ten biggest clones take up roughly 4.7%. Sequencing was performed on PBMCs or T cells enriched from blood (not recorded which). Every receptor here comes from a man aged 35 to 55 who had been exposed to COVID-19.

This clone was counted once. The rearrangement uses TRBV29-1 and TRBJ2-5; a possible D gene is TRBD1 (5 bases). V lost 3 bases and J lost 5, with 16 bases in between. This CDR3 spans 14 amino acids. Germline V gene lookup returns CDR1 SQVTM and CDR2 ANQGSEA. The CDR3 is CSVEAWAGSETQYF. In DNA form, the CDR3 reads TGCAGCGTTGAGGCTTGGGCAGGGTCGGAGACCCAGTACTTC.

The CDR3 region is CASSFTGIQYF. CDR3 nucleotides: TGTGCCAGCAGTTTTACAGGGATCCAGTACTTC. The V and J genes are TRBV6-5 and TRBJ2-5; possible D gene TRBD1, 6 bases. The CDR3 runs 11 residues. Between the trimmed V and J ends, which lost 4 bases and 10 bases, there was a span of 10 bases. The germline gives CDR1 MNHEY, CDR2 SVGAGI.

Notes on this clone: The sample holds other DNA sequences that translate to the same CDR3. The gene calls are TRBV9 and TRBJ2-7; 10 bases fit TRBD2. The CDR3 totals 14 residues. J gave up 3 bases and V 2 bases, and 2 bases lay outside the gene matches. CDR1 SGDLS and CDR2 YYNGEE come from the germline V gene. CDR3 bases: TGTGCCAGCAGCGTTGCTAGCGGGAGCTACGAGCAGTACTTC. Amino acid sequence: CASSVASGSYEQYF.

This chain links TRBV6-5 with TRBJ2-1; TRBD2 matches at 12 bases. V dropped 5 bases and J dropped 8; count of bases not matched to a gene: 4. This CDR3 spans 14 amino acids. CDR1 is MNHEY, CDR2 SVGAGI, per germline. The CDR3 bases are TGTGCCAGCAGTCTAGCGGGAGGGGTCGATGAGCAGTTCTTC. Residues: CASSLAGGVDEQFF.

This clone was seen just once. This chain uses TRBV5-6 with TRBJ2-2; 10 bases are shared with TRBD2. The CDR3 is made up of 17 amino acids. Germline CDR1 and CDR2: SGHDT and YYEEEE. Trimming at V came to 3 bases and at J to 6 bases, leaving 11 bases not matched to a gene. As DNA, the CDR3 is TGTGCCAGCAGCTCCGGGGTTCGGAGCGGGAGGGCCGGGGAGCTGTTTTTT. Protein: CASSSGVRSGRAGELFF.

This chain connects TRBV30 to TRBJ2-5; the match to TRBD1 covers 9 bases. The germline gives CDR1 GTSNPN, CDR2 SVGIG (reference sequence). This CDR3 is 15 amino acids long. V dropped 2 bases and J dropped 5; count of bases not matched to a gene: 9. CDR3 in amino acids: CAWSWDRDHIETQYF. The CDR3 nucleotides read TGTGCCTGGAGTTGGGACAGGGACCATATCGAGACCCAGTACTTC. Full variable domain (outside the CDR3, taken from reference TRBV30 and TRBJ2-5): SQTIHQWPATLVQPVGSPLSLECTVEGTSNPNLYWYRQAAGRGLQLLFYSVGIGQISSEVPQNLSASRPQDRQFILSSKKLLLSDSGFYLCAWSWDRDHIETQYFGPGTRLLVL.

V and J are TRBV30 and TRBJ1-1; D gene unclear. Per germline, CDR1 GTSNPN and CDR2 SVGIG (reference sequence). The CDR3 is made up of 11 amino acids. Between the trimmed V and J ends, which lost 2 bases and 11 bases, there was a span of 12 bases. The CDR3 spells CAWSNNRGAFF. CDR3 coding DNA: TGTGCCTGGAGTAACAACCGAGGGGCTTTCTTT.

The chain recombines TRBV7-8 with TRBJ2-3; D is perhaps TRBD2 (5 bases). This CDR3 is built from 16 residues. The V gene's germline CDR1 is SGHVS and CDR2 FQNEAQ. Trimming removed 5 bases at V and 5 bases at J, with 20 bases between. The CDR3: CASSPRTVSRGDTQYF. In nucleotides, the CDR3 is TGTGCCAGCAGCCCCCGAACGGTTAGCCGGGGAGATACGCAGTATTTT.

The V and J genes are TRBV28 and TRBJ1-6; 9 bases line up with TRBD1. The germline V gene has CDR1 MDHEN and CDR2 SYDVKM. V lost 5 bases to trimming and J lost 5 bases; unmatched junction nucleotides: 4. The CDR3 runs 15 residues. CDR3: CASSSGQGNNSPLHF. DNA of the CDR3: TGTGCCAGCAGTAGCGGACAGGGGAATAATTCACCCCTCCACTTT.

The V gene is TRBV11-3, the J gene TRBJ1-2; D is undetermined. Germline assignment: CDR1 SGHNT and CDR2 YENEEA. This CDR3 spans 13 amino acids. V dropped 2 bases and J dropped 8 bases, with 12 bases sitting between them. CDR3: CASSLPRGEGYTF. In DNA, the CDR3 is TGTGCCAGCAGCTTACCCCGGGGTGAAGGCTACACCTTC.

As for this clone: The sample contains more than one DNA sequence encoding this CDR3. The chain carries TRBV5-1 and TRBJ2-1; no clear D. Germline CDR1 is SGHRS and CDR2 is YFSETQ. This CDR3 comprises 15 residues. Trimming took off 0 bases at V and 0 bases at J, with 7 bases between the two ends. The CDR3 coding sequence is TGCGCCAGCAGCTTGGGACAAAGCTCCTACAATGAGCAGTTCTTC. Amino acid sequence: CASSLGQSSYNEQFF.

CDR3 in DNA: TGTGCCAGCAGCTCGGACGGGGGGCAGGGATCTTATGGCTACACCTTC. Its protein is CASSSDGGQGSYGYTF. This chain joins TRBV28 and TRBJ1-2; D is perhaps TRBD1 (6 bases). Germline values: CDR1 MDHEN, CDR2 SYDVKM. V was trimmed by 6 bases and J by 5 bases, leaving 22 bases between them. The CDR3 consists of 16 residues.

The chain recombines TRBV25-1 with TRBJ1-6; no reliable D call. Germline CDR1 reads MGHDK; CDR2 reads SYGVNS. This CDR3 spans 14 amino acids. V lost 1 base and J lost 9, with 10 bases in between. The CDR3 loop reads CASSESSFGSPLHF. Written as DNA, the CDR3 is TGTGCCAGCAGTGAATCGAGTTTCGGTTCACCCCTCCACTTT.

Notes on this clone: Distinct nucleotide sequences in the sample also encode this CDR3. V usage is TRBV18 and J usage is TRBJ1-2; 7 bases agree with TRBD1. The V gene's germline CDR1 is KGHSH and CDR2 LQKENI. V lost 6 bases to trimming and J lost 2 bases; unmatched junction nucleotides: 3. This CDR3 has 13 amino acids. CDR3 nucleotides: TGTGCCAGCTCCCCGGGACAGAACTATGGCTACACCTTC. It codes for CASSPGQNYGYTF.

The chain couples TRBV19 to TRBJ2-3, with TRBD2 matching 13 bases. Germline V gene sequence: CDR1 LNHDA, CDR2 SQIVND (reference sequence). The CDR3 consists of 22 residues. The trim removed 5 bases at V and 1 base at J, leaving 21 bases unmatched. CDR3 nucleotide sequence: TGTGCCAGTAGTCTGGTCTCCGTGCATTGGACTAGCGGGAGTCGGGGCACAGATACGCAGTATTTT. Residues: CASSLVSVHWTSGSRGTDTQYF. Using reference TRBV19 and TRBJ2-3 for the parts outside the CDR3, the full variable domain is DGGITQSPKYLFRKEGQNVTLSCEQNLNHDAMYWYRQDPGQGLRLIYYSQIVNDFQKGDIAEGYSVSREKKESFPLTVTSAQKNPTAFYLCASSLVSVHWTSGSRGTDTQYFGPGTRLTVL.

The V and J genes are TRBV28 and TRBJ2-7; D possibly corresponds to TRBD1 (5 bases). The CDR3 runs 13 residues. CDR1 and CDR2 from the germline V gene are MDHEN and SYDVKM. V dropped 5 bases and J dropped 3 bases, with 11 bases sitting between them. The CDR3 sequence is CASSPTQGYEQYF. The CDR3 DNA reads TGTGCCAGCAGTCCTACCCAGGGCTACGAGCAGTACTTC. The entire variable domain, with the rest obtained from reference TRBV28 and TRBJ2-7, is as follows: DVKVTQSSRYLVKRTGEKVFLECVQDMDHENMFWYRQDPGLGLRLIYFSYDVKMKEKGDIPEGYSVSREKKERFSLILESASTNQTSMYLCASSPTQGYEQYFGPGTRLTVT.

The V gene is TRBV7-9, the J gene TRBJ1-2; a possible D gene is TRBD1 (6 bases). The V gene lost 4 bases and the J gene lost 6 bases, with 18 bases spanning the gap. The germline V gene encodes CDR1 SEHNR and CDR2 FQNEAQ (reference sequence). There are 15 residues in the CDR3. CDR3 sequence: CASSSGGGAINGYTF. The DNA of the CDR3 is TGTGCCAGCAGCTCCGGTGGGGGCGCGATAAATGGCTACACCTTC.

The gene calls are TRBV7-2 and TRBJ2-1, with a weak D call TRBD1 (5 bases). The ends were cut back, 1 base at V and 8 bases at J, with 12 bases in the middle. This CDR3 is 14 amino acids long. Germline V gives CDR1 SGHTA, CDR2 FQGNSA. CDR3 in DNA: TGTGCCAGCAGCTTAGGCTTTCTCAGGGATGAGCAGTTCTTC. Encoded protein: CASSLGFLRDEQFF.

In its sample, this clone was seen once. CDR3 sequence reads: CASSGGRLSNIQYF. The CDR3 DNA follows: TGTGCCAGCAGCGGGGGGAGGTTATCTAACATTCAGTACTTC. The rearrangement links TRBV9 to TRBJ2-4, with TRBD2 as a possible D gene (6 bases). The V gene lost 3 bases and the J gene lost 7 bases, with 14 bases spanning the gap. The germline gives CDR1 SGDLS, CDR2 YYNGEE. The CDR3 is made up of 14 amino acids.

This rearrangement joins TRBV30 to TRBJ2-6, with TRBD1 matching over 7 bases. The germline gives CDR1 GTSNPN, CDR2 SVGIG (reference sequence). The CDR3 is 17 amino acids. After removal of 3 bases from V and 0 bases from J, the junction contained 8 bases not matched to a gene. CDR3 nucleotide sequence: TGTGCCTGGAGGGGGACAGAAACTTACTCTGGGGCCAACGTCCTGACTTTC. Translation gives CAWRGTETYSGANVLTF.

The chain uses TRBV12-3 or TRBV12-4 and TRBJ1-1; D may be TRBD1 (6 bases). Trimming removed 7 bases at V and 2 bases at J, with 11 bases between. The CDR3 extends over 13 amino acids. CDR3 in amino acids: CASNRVPNTEAFF. In DNA form, the CDR3 reads TGTGCCAGCAACAGGGTCCCAAACACTGAAGCTTTCTTT.

The chain has TRBV28 and TRBJ2-1; 7 nucleotides match TRBD1. Unmatched junction bases numbered 5, after V lost 6 bases and J lost 9 bases. CDR1 MDHEN and CDR2 SYDVKM come from the germline V gene. The CDR3 runs to 12 residues. The CDR3 DNA sequence: TGTGCCAGCAGCACACAGGGGCGTGAGCAGTTCTTC. Its translation: CASSTQGREQFF. Variable domain in full (rest from reference TRBV28 and TRBJ2-1): DVKVTQSSRYLVKRTGEKVFLECVQDMDHENMFWYRQDPGLGLRLIYFSYDVKMKEKGDIPEGYSVSREKKERFSLILESASTNQTSMYLCASSTQGREQFFGPGTRLTVL.

V is TRBV19 and J is TRBJ2-1; D remains ambiguous. Germline V lookup: CDR1 LNHDA, CDR2 SQIVND (reference sequence). The CDR3 is 13 residues long. V lost 7 bases and J 1 base, leaving 8 bases between the germline ends. Here the CDR3 reads CASTFSSYNEQFF. In DNA form, the CDR3 reads TGTGCCAGTACGTTCTCTTCCTACAATGAGCAGTTCTTC.